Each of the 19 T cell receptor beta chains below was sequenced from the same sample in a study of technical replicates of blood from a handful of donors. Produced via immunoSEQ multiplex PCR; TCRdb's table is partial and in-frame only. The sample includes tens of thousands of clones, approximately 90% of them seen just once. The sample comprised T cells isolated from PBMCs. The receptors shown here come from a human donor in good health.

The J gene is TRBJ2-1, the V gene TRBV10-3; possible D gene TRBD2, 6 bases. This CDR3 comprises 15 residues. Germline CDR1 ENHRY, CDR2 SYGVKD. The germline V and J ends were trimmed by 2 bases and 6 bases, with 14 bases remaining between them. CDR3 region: CAISEDWGGGNEQFF. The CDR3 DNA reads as TGTGCCATCAGTGAGGACTGGGGAGGAGGCAATGAGCAGTTCTTC.

The CDR3 is CSAPGTYEQYF. For the CDR3, the DNA is TGCAGTGCCCCGGGGACCTACGAGCAGTACTTC. V and J are TRBV20-1 and TRBJ2-7; maybe TRBD2 (5 bases). Trimming removed 6 bases from V and 2 bases from J, with 8 bases in between. Germline V gives CDR1 DFQATT, CDR2 SNEGSKA (reference sequence). The CDR3 loop spans 11 amino acids.

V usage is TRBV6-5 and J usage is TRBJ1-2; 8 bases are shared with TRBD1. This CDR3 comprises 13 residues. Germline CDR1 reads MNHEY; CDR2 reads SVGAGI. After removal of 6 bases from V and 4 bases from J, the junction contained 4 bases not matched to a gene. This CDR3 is CASRGQGGYGYTF. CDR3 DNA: TGTGCCAGCAGAGGACAGGGAGGCTATGGCTACACCTTC.

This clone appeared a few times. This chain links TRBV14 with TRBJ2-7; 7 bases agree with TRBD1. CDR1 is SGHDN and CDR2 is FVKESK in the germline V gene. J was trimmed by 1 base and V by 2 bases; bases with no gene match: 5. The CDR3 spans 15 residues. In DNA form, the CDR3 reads TGTGCCAGCAGCCAAAGACAGGGAATTTCCTACGAGCAGTACTTC. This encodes CASSQRQGISYEQYF.

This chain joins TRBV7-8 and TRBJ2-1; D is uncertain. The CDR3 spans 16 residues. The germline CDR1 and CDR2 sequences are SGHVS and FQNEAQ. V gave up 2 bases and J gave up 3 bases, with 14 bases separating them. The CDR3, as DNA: TGTGCCAGCAGCTTATACCAAGCCCCCATCTACAATGAGCAGTTCTTC. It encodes CASSLYQAPIYNEQFF.

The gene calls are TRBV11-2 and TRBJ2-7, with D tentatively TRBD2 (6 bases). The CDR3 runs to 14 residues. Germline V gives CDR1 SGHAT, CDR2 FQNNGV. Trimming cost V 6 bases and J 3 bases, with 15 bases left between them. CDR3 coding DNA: TGTGCCAGCAGGCGATTGCGGGGTTTCTACGAGCAGTACTTC. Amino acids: CASRRLRGFYEQYF. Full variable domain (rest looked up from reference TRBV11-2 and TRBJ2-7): EAGVAQSPRYKIIEKRQSVAFWCNPISGHATLYWYQQILGQGPKLLIQFQNNGVVDDSQLPKDRFSAERLKGVDSTLKIQPAKLEDSAVYLCASRRLRGFYEQYFGPGTRLTVT.

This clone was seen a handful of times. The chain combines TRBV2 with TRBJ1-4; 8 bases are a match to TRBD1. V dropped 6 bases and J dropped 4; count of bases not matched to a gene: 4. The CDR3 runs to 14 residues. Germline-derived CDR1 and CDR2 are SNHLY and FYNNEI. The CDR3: CASRDRDGNEKLFF. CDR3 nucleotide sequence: TGTGCCAGCAGGGACAGGGACGGTAATGAAAAACTGTTTTTT.

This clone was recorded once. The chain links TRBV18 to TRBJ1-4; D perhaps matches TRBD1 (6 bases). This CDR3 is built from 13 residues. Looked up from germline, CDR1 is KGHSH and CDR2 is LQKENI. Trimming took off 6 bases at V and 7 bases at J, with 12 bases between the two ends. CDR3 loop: CASSGAPGEKLFF. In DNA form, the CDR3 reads TGTGCCAGCTCGGGGGCCCCGGGTGAAAAACTGTTTTTT. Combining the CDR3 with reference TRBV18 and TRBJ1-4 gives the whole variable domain NAGVMQNPRHLVRRRGQEARLRCSPMKGHSHVYWYRQLPEEGLKFMVYLQKENIIDESGMPKERFSAEFPKEGPSILRIQQVVRGDSAAYFCASSGAPGEKLFFGSGTQLSVL.

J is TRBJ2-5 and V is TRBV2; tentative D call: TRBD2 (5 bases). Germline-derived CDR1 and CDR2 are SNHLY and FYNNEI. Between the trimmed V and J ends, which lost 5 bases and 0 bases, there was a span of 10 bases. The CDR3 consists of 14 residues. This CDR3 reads CASSSRVNQETQYF. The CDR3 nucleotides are TGTGCCAGCAGTTCGCGGGTTAACCAAGAGACCCAGTACTTC.

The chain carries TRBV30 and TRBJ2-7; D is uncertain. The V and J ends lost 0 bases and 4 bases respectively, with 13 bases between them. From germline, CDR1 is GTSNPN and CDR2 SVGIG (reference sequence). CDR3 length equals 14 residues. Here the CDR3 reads CAWSVLGASYEQYF. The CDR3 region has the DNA TGTGCCTGGAGTGTACTGGGCGCCTCTTACGAGCAGTACTTC.

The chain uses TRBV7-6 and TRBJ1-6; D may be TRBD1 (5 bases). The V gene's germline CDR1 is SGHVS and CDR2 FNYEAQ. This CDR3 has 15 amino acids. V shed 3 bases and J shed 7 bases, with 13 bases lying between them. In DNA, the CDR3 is TGTGCCAGCAGCTTGGTACAGGCAGAAAATTCACCCCTCCACTTT. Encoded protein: CASSLVQAENSPLHF.

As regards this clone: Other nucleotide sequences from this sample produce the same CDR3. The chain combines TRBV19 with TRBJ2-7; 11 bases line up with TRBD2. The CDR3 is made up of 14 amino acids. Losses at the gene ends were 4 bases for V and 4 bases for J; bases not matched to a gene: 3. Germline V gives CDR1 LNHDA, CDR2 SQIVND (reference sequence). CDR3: CASSTLAGAYEQYF. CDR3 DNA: TGTGCCAGTAGTACACTAGCGGGAGCTTACGAGCAGTACTTC.

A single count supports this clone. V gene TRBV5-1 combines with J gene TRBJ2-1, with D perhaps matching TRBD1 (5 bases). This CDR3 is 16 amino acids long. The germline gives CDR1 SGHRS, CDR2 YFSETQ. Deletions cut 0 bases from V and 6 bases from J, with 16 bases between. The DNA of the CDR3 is TGCGCCAGCAGCTTGGCGTCGCAGGGTCTAGTCAATGAGCAGTTCTTC. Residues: CASSLASQGLVNEQFF.

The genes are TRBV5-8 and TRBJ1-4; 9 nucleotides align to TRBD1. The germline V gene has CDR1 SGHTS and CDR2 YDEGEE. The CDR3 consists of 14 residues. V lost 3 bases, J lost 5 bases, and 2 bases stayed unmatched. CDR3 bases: TGTGCCAGCAGCTCGGGACAGGGAAATGAAAAACTGTTTTTT. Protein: CASSSGQGNEKLFF. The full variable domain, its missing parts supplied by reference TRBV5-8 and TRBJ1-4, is EAGVTQSPTHLIKTRGQQATLRCSPISGHTSVYWYQQALGLGLQFLLWYDEGEERNRGNFPPRFSGRQFPNYSSELNVNALELEDSALYLCASSSGQGNEKLFFGSGTQLSVL.

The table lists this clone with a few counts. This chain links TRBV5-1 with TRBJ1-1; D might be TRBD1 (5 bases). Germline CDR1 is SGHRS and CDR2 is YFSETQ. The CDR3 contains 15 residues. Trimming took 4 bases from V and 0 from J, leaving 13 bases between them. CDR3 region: CASSDSGTVNTEAFF. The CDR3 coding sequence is TGCGCCAGCAGCGATTCAGGGACTGTGAACACTGAAGCTTTCTTT.

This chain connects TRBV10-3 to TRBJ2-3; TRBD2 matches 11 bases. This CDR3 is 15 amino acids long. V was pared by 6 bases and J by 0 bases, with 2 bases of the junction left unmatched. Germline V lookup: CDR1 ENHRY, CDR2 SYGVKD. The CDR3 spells CAIRPSGGSTDTQYF. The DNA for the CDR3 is TGTGCCATCAGACCTAGCGGGGGGAGCACAGATACGCAGTATTTT.

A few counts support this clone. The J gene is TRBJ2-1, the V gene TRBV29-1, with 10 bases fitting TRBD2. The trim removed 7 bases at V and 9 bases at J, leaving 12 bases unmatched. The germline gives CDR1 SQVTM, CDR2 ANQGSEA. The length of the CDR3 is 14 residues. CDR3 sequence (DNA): TGCAGCGGTGTAAGCGGGAGGGGTGGGCCTGAGCAGTTCTTC. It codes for CSGVSGRGGPEQFF.

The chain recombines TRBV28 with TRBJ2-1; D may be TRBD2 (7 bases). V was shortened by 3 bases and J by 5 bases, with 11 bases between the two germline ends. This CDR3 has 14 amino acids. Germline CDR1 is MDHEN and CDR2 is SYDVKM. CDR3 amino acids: CASSFGGGDNEQFF. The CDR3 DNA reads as TGTGCCAGCAGTTTTGGAGGGGGGGACAATGAGCAGTTCTTC.

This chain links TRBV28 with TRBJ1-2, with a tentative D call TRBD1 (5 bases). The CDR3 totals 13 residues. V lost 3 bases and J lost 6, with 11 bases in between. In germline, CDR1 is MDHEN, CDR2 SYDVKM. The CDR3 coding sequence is TGTGCCAGCAGTTTTGGCCCGACAGATGGCTACACCTTC. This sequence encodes CASSFGPTDGYTF.